This T cell receptor beta chain was observed in a study of T cells in Graves' hyperthyroidism and ophthalmopathy. Findings of the study overall: With a median lead of around 5.9 months before onset, the model predicted ophthalmopathy. Most thyroid clonotypes with frequency above 0.001 were detected in blood.

Graves' hyperthyroidism was deemed stable absent ophthalmopathy progression within 18 months. Diagnoses rested on clinical symptoms, serum thyroxine and TRAb, thyroid ultrasound and orbital computed tomography. This clonotype was seen a few times. Its antigen is currently unknown. TCR beta CDR3 sequences were amplified from RNA transcripts. In the first-round RT-PCR of the TCR CDR3, the HTBI primer set was used. TCRdb reprocessed the multiplex PCR reads with MiXCR, giving one entry per CDR3 protein. The sample shows fewer than 400,000 distinct CDR3 sequences, 16% of them seen only once. V dropped 1 base and J dropped 5 bases, with 9 bases sitting between them. CDR1 MNHEY and CDR2 SMNVEV come from the germline V gene (reference sequence). The CDR3 spans 13 residues.

V and J are TRBV27 and TRBJ2-7, with D unclear. Material for sequencing was blood. The receptor's source is a man aged 25-45 years with Graves' hyperthyroidism. This chain's CDR3 is CASSLYGSHEQYF. DNA of the CDR3: TGTGCCAGCAGTTTATACGGATCCCACGAGCAGTACTTC.